The sequence of this TCR beta chain was determined in a study of blood T cell repertoires in COVID-19. Assay: immunoSEQ multiplex PCR; the TCRdb copy retains only in-frame clones and omits some. This sample carries 95,000 to 150,000 clones, around 82% of them seen once, and the ten largest clones take 5.9%. Trimming left V 3 bases short and J 0 bases short, with 8 bases between. Germline CDR1 is SGHTA and CDR2 is FQGNSA. This CDR3 contains 15 residues. The sequence derives from a man older than 75 with active or convalescent COVID-19. The chain links TRBV7-2 to TRBJ1-4, with D perhaps matching TRBD1 (5 bases). Sequencing input: peripheral blood. The CDR3 loop is CASSLSRATNEKLFF. CDR3 DNA sequence: TGTGCCAGCAGCTTGAGCAGGGCAACTAATGAAAAACTGTTTTTT.